Listed here is a single T cell receptor (beta chain). Antigen: not known. The repertoire was sequenced with immunoSEQ multiplex PCR; TCRdb's copy has only in-frame clones and lacks some. Among over 20,000 clones, about four fifths were seen once, and the ten largest hold under 45%. Time point indicated: 20-29 weeks after completion of therapy. Drug-resistant or recurrent cytomegalovirus affected these solid-organ transplant recipient patients. There are 16 residues in the CDR3. CDR1 and CDR2 (germline): SEHNR, FQNEAQ (reference sequence). J was trimmed by 6 bases and V by 5 bases; bases with no gene match: 14. The sample comes from a study of T cell therapy after organ transplantation. Study information: T cells were expanded two to three weeks with 30 CMV class I/II epitopes. Patients received a median of 1.92 x 10^8 CMV-specific T cells over 2 to 6 infusions. 20 to 29 weeks after therapy completion, long-term post-therapy blood was collected.

This chain uses TRBV7-9 with TRBJ1-1, with 8 bases lining up with TRBD1. This sample comprised CD8+ T cells from blood, obtained after autologous CMV-specific T cell therapy. The clonotype was recovered from a human patient who had received a solid organ transplant and had CMV disease. Some T cells may be provided by the graft donor. CDR3 region: CASSLRTGTAESEAFF. The CDR3, as DNA: TGTGCCAGCAGCCTTCGGACAGGGACTGCAGAGTCTGAAGCTTTCTTT.